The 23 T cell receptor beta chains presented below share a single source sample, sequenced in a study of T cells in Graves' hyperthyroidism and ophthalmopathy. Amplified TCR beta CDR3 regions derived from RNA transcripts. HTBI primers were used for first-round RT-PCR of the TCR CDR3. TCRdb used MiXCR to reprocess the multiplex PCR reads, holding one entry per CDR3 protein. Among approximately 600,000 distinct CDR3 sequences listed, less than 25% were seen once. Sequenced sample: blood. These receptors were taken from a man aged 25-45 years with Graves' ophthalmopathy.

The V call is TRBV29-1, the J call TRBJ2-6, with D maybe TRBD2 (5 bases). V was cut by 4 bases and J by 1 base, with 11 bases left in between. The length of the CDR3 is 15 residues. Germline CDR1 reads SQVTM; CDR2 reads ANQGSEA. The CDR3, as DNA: TGCAGCGTTGGAGGGTACTCTTCTGGGGCCAACGTCCTGACTTTC. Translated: CSVGGYSSGANVLTF.

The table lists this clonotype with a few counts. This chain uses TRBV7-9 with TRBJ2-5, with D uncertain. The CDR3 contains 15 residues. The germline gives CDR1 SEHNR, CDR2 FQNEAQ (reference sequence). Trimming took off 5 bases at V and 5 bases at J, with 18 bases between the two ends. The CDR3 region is CASSGQASVGETQYF. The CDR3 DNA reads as TGTGCCAGCAGCGGCCAGGCCTCCGTTGGGGAGACCCAGTACTTC.

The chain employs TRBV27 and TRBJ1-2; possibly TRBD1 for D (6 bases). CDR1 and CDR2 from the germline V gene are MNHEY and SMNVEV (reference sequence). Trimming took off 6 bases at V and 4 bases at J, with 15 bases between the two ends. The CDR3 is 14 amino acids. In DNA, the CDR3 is TGTGCCAGCAGCCCCTCAGGGGCCGGCTATGGCTACACCTTC. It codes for CASSPSGAGYGYTF.

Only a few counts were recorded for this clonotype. The CDR3 loop is CASSMGAVNQPQHF. The CDR3 coding sequence is TGTGCCAGCAGTATGGGGGCAGTCAATCAGCCCCAGCATTTT. The rearrangement uses TRBV6-1 and TRBJ1-5; weak D call: TRBD1 (6 bases). The CDR3 contains 14 residues. Germline assignment: CDR1 MNHNS and CDR2 SASEGT. Deletions cut 5 bases from V and 3 bases from J, with 11 bases between.

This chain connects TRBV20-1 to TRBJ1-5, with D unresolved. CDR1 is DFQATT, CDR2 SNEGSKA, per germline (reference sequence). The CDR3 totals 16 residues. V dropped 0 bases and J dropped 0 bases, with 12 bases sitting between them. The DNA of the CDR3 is TGCAGTGCTAGAGACCTAAGGGCAGTTAGCAATCAGCCCCAGCATTTT. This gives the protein CSARDLRAVSNQPQHF.

The CDR3 reads CASSLRALSGYTF. The DNA for the CDR3 is TGTGCCAGCAGTTTGCGGGCCTTGAGTGGCTACACCTTC. The chain carries TRBV27 and TRBJ1-2; D gene uncertain. The germline gives CDR1 MNHEY, CDR2 SMNVEV (reference sequence). This CDR3 has 13 residues. V dropped 3 bases and J dropped 7 bases, with 12 bases sitting between them.

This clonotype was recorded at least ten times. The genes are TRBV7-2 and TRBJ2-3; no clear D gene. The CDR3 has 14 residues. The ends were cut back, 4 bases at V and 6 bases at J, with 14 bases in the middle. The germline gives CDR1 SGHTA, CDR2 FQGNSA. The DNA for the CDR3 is TGTGCCAGCAGCTCCTCCCCCGGAGTGGATACGCAGTATTTT. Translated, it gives CASSSSPGVDTQYF.

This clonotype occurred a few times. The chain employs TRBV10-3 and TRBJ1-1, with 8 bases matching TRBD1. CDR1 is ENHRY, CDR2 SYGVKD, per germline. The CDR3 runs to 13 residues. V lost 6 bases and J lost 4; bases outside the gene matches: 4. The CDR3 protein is CAISPTGVTEAFF. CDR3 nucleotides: TGTGCCATCAGCCCGACAGGGGTCACTGAAGCTTTCTTT.

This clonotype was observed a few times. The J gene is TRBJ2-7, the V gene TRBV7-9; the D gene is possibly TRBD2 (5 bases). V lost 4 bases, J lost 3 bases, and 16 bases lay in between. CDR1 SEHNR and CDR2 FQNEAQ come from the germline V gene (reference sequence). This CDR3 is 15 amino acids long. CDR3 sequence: CASSSSVGLSYEQYF. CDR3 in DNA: TGTGCCAGCAGCTCATCCGTTGGACTCAGCTACGAGCAGTACTTC.

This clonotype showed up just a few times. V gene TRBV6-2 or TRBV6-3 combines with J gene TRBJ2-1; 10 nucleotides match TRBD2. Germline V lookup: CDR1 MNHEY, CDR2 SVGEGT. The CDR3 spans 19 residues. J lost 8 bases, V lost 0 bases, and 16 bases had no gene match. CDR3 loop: CASSYSDWSGRAGSDEQFF. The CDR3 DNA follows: TGTGCCAGCAGTTACTCGGACTGGAGCGGGAGGGCCGGCAGCGATGAGCAGTTCTTC.

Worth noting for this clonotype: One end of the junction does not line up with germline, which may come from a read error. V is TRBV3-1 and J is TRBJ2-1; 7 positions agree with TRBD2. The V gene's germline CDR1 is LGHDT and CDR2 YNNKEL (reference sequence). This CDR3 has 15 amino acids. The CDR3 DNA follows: TGTGCCAGCAGCCAGAGCGGGGCAACTTACAATGAGCAATTCTTC. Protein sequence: CASSQSGATYNEQFF.

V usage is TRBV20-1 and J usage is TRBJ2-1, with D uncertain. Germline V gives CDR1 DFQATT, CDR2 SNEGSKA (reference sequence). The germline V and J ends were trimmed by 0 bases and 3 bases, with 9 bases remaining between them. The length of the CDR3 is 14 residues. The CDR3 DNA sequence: TGCAGTGCTAGAGAAAAACGTCGCTACAATGAGCAGTTCTTC. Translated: CSAREKRRYNEQFF.

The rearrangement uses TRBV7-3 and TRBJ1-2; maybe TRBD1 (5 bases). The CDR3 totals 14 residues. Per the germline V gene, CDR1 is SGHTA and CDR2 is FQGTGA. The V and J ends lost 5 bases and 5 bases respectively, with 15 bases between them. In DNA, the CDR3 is TGTGCCAGCAGCCCAGAGCTTGACAGATATGGCTACACCTTC. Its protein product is CASSPELDRYGYTF.

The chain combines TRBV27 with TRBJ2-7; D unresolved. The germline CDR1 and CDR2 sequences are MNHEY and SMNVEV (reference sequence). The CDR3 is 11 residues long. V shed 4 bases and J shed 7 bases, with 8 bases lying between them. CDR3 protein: CASSWTEEQYF. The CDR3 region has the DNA TGTGCCAGCAGTTGGACGGAGGAGCAGTACTTC.

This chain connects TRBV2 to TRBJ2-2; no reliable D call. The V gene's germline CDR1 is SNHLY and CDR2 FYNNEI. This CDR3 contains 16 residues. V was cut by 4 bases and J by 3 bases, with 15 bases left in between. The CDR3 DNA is TGTGCCAGCAGTGCGTATCTGGCGGATTACACCGGGGAGCTGTTTTTT. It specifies CASSAYLADYTGELFF.

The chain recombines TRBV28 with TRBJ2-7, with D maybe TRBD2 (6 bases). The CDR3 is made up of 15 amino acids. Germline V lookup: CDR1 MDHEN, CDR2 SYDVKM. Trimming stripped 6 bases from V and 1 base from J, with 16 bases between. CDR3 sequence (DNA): TGTGCCAGCAGGAGCAAGGGGAGGAAGTCCTACGAGCAGTACTTC. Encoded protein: CASRSKGRKSYEQYF. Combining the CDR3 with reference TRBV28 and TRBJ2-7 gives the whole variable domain DVKVTQSSRYLVKRTGEKVFLECVQDMDHENMFWYRQDPGLGLRLIYFSYDVKMKEKGDIPEGYSVSREKKERFSLILESASTNQTSMYLCASRSKGRKSYEQYFGPGTRLTVT.

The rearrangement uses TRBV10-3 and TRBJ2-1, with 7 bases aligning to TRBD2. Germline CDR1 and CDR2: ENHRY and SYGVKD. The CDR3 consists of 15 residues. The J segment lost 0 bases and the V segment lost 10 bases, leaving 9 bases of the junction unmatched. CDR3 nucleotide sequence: TGTGCCACTCACGGGGGGTCAAGCTCCTACAATGAGCAGTTCTTC. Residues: CATHGGSSSYNEQFF.

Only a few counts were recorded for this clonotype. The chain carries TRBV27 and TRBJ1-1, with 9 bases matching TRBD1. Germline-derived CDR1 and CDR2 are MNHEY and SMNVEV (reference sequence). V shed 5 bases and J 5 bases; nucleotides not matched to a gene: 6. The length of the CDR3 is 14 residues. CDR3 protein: CASSEGQGPTEAFF. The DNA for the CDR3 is TGTGCCAGCAGTGAGGGACAGGGACCAACTGAAGCTTTCTTT.

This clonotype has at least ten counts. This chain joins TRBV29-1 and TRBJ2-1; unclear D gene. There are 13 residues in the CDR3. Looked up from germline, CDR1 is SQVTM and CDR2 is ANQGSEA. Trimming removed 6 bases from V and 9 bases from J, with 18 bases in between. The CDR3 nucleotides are TGCAGCGTCGATTGGTCAGAATCAATTGAGCAGTTCTTC. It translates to CSVDWSESIEQFF.

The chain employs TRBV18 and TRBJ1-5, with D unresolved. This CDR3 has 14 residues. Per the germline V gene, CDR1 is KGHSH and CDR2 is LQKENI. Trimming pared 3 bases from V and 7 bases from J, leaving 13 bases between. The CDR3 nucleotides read TGTGCCAGCTCACCGGGAGGGTGGGAACAGCCCCAGCATTTT. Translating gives CASSPGGWEQPQHF.

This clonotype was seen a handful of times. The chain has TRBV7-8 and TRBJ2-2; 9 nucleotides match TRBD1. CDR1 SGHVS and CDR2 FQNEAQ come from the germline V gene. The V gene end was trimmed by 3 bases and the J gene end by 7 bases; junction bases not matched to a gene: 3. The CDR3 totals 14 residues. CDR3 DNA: TGTGCCAGCAGCTTCGACAGGGGGGACGGGGAGCTGTTTTTT. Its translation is CASSFDRGDGELFF.

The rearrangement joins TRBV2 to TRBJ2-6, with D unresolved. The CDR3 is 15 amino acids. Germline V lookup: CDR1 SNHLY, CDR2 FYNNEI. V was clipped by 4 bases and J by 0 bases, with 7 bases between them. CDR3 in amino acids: CASSARVSGANVLTF. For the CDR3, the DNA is TGTGCCAGCAGTGCCAGAGTCTCTGGGGCCAACGTCCTGACTTTC. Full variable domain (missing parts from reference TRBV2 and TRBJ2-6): EPEVTQTPSHQVTQMGQEVILRCVPISNHLYFYWYRQILGQKVEFLVSFYNNEISEKSEIFDDQFSVERPDGSNFTLKIRSTKLEDSAMYFCASSARVSGANVLTFGAGSRLTVL.

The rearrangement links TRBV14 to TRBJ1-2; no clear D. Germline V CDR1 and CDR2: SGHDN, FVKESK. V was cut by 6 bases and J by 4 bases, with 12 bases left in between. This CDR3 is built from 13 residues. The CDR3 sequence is CASSYSTPYGYTF. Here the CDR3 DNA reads TGTGCCAGCAGTTACTCGACTCCCTATGGCTACACCTTC.